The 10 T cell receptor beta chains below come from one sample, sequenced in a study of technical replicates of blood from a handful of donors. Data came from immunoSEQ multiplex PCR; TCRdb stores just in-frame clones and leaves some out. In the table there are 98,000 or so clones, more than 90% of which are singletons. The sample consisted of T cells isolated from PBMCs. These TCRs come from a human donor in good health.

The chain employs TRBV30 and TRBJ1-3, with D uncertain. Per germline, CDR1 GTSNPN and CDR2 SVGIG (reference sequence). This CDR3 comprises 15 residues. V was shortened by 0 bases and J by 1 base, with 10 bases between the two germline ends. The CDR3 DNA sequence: TGTGCCTGGAGTGTACTACCAGAGTCTGGAAACACCATATATTTT. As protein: CAWSVLPESGNTIYF.

The CDR3 protein is CASSLAGRGTEAFF. CDR3 sequence (DNA): TGCGCCAGCAGCTTGGCTGGGAGGGGAACTGAAGCTTTCTTT. The chain has TRBV5-1 and TRBJ1-1; possibly TRBD1 for D (5 bases). The length of the CDR3 is 14 residues. Trimming took off 0 bases at V and 5 bases at J, with 11 bases between the two ends. From germline, CDR1 is SGHRS and CDR2 YFSETQ.

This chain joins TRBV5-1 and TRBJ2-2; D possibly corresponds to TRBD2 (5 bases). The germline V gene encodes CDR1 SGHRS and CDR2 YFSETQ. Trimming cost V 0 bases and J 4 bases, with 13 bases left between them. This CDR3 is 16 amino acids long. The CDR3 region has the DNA TGCGCCAGCAGCTTGGGGCCGGAGGTGGGCACCGGGGAGCTGTTTTTT. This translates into CASSLGPEVGTGELFF.

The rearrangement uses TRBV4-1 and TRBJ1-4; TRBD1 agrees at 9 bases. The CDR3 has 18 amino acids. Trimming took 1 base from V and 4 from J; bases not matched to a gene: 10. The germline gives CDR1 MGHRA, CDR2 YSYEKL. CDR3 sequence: CASSQGAGTGSLNEKLFF. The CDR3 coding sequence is TGCGCCAGCAGCCAAGGCGCAGGGACAGGGTCTCTTAATGAAAAACTGTTTTTT.

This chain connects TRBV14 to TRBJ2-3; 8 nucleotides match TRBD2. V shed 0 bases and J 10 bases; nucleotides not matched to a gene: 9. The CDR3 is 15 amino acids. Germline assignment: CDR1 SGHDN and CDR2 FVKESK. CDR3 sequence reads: CASSQDIGLLAAQYF. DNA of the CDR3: TGTGCCAGCAGCCAAGATATAGGACTACTAGCGGCGCAGTATTTT.

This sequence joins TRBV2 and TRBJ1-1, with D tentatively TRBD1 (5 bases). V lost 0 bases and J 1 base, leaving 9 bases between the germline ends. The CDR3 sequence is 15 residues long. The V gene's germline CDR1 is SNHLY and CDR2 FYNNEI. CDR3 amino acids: CASSEARTWNTEAFF. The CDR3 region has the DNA TGTGCCAGCAGTGAAGCACGGACATGGAACACTGAAGCTTTCTTT.

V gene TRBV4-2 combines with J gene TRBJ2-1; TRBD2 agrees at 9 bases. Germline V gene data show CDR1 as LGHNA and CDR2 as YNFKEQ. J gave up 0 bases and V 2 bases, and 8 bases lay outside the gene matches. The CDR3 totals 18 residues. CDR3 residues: CASSQYSVSGSSYNEQFF. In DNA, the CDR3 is TGTGCCAGCAGCCAATACTCCGTTAGCGGGAGCTCCTACAATGAGCAGTTCTTC.

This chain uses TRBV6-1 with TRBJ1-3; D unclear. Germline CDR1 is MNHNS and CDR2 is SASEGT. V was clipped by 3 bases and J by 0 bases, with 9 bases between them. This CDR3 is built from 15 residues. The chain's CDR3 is CASSESIPSGNTIYF. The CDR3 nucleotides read TGTGCCAGCAGTGAGTCCATTCCCTCTGGAAACACCATATATTTT.

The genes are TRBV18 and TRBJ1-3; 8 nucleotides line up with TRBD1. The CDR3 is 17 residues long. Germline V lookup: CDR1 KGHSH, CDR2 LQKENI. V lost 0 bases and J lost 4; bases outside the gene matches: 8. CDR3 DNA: TGTGCCAGCTCACCACCCGGCAGGGGGCCTTACGGAAACACCATATATTTT. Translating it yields CASSPPGRGPYGNTIYF.

CDR3 sequence: CASSRRPLREQYF. In nucleotides, the CDR3 is TGTGCCAGTTCTAGGAGACCCCTTAGGGAGCAGTACTTC. The rearrangement uses TRBV2 and TRBJ2-7; no clear D gene. Germline V gives CDR1 SNHLY, CDR2 FYNNEI. The V gene lost 9 bases and the J gene lost 7 bases, with 19 bases spanning the gap. The CDR3 consists of 13 residues.